This TCR beta chain was found in a study of cytomegalovirus exposure and HLA in healthy donors. CDR1 is LGHNA, CDR2 YNFKEQ, per germline. The CDR3 extends over 16 amino acids. The V and J ends lost 4 bases and 7 bases, in that order; junction bases with no gene match: 11. Broader study findings: Researchers catalogued about 160 TCR beta chains as cytomegalovirus-associated. The CMV antigen specificity of three CMV-associated chains was confirmed through in vitro analysis. The tendency of first-cohort TCR clusters to co-occur in the 120 or so validation repertoires was identified by a subsequent analysis.

Assay: immunoSEQ multiplex PCR; the TCRdb copy retains only in-frame clones and omits some. The data show about 190,000 clones, with 84% seen just once and 6% to 9% held by the top ten. Comment on this clone: Its antigen remains unknown.

The chain links TRBV4-2 to TRBJ2-3; 10 bases are a match to TRBD2. The source of this sequence is a man aged 18 to 30 in good health and CMV-seropositive. What was sequenced was PBMCs. CDR3 sequence (DNA): TGTGCCAGCAGCCCAACCGGGACTAGCGCTCTATATACGCAGTATTTT. Its translation: CASSPTGTSALYTQYF.